This T cell receptor (beta chain) was recorded in a study of T-cell memory formation after mild COVID-19 (dated by TCRdb to the early 2020s). The study in broad terms: TCR sequence clusters from the two donors were found to be largely donor specific. The cohort was made up of two young adult volunteers, one female and one male, who were previously healthy. Longitudinal TCRalpha and TCRbeta repertoire sequencing tracked T-cell clones expanding and contracting after mild COVID-19 in a couple of donors. General study outcomes and caveats: SARS-CoV-2 specificity was not confirmed for the second-wave clones peaking on day 37. Some responding clones were detected in pre-infection memory, which suggested that pre-existing cross-reactive memory T cells had joined the SARS-CoV-2 response. Contracting CD4+ clones appeared mostly in the CM and EM memory subsets, whereas CD8+ clones were enriched in EMRA. Clones contracting from day 15 to 85 had balanced CD4/CD8 phenotypes, while a second wave expanding from day 15 to 37 was biased towards CD4+. Only a couple of mild cases were covered in the study, and larger cohorts including severe cases with pre-infection samples were considered necessary.

Ficoll-Paque density gradient centrifugation was the method used to isolate PBMCs. With respect to this clonotype: The antigen it binds to is not known. No much larger clone exists at a distance of one base, and base qualities are not known.

TCRdb lists the instrument as Illumina NovaSeq 6000. TCRalpha and TCRbeta cDNA libraries were built by 5'RACE with constant-segment primers, adding sample barcodes and unique molecular identifiers. RNA was extracted from every sample with Trizol reagent. Libraries were amplified in two PCR steps, with a second sample barcode and Illumina TruSeq adapters added in the second step. Libraries were sequenced on an Illumina NovaSeq with 2 x 150 bp paired-end reads. In the authors' own workflow: Demultiplexing of reads and collapsing into UMI-guided consensus sequences were performed with migec v1.2.7. Using mixcr v2.1.11, UMI consensuses were aligned to TRA and TRB V and J templates and then assembled into clonotypes. Clonotypes were classified as expanded or contracted when called significant by both edgeR and NoisET, with noise models trained on biological replicates. For edgeR calls, a false discovery rate-adjusted p below 0.01 and a log2 fold-change threshold of 1 were applied. As an exploratory analysis of dynamics, max-normalized trajectories of the 1000 most abundant clonotypes were examined with PCA combined with hierarchical clustering. Separately sequenced CD4+ and CD8+ repertoires were used to assign the CD4 or CD8 phenotype of responding clones. The public reads were quality trimmed at Q25 with fastp and then assembled into clones with MiXCR by TCRdb, keeping productive beta chains. When rows share a CDR3 protein, they turn into one entry using the most common DNA and genes. The V and J calls were determined by TCRdb, not by the authors. The table for this sample lists 100,000 to 150,000 distinct CDR3 sequences; over 15% of them were counted only once. The ten largest clones take up approximately 5% of the sample.

What was sequenced was PBMCs or a T cell subset sorted from them (not recorded which). The clonotype originates from a man aged 18 to 30 who had mild COVID-19 (a few samples of this study predate the infection). The sample titles of this study are shuffled in the database, so cell type and time point are left out; the donor was told from shared clones.

The bases are TGTGCCAGCAGCTTGGTCCCTAGCGAGGTCGGTGAGCAGTTCTTC. This gives the protein CASSLVPSEVGEQFF. The sequence links TRBV5-6 to TRBJ2-1; TRBD2 might be the D gene, on 6 matching bases. There are 15 amino acids in the CDR3, from cysteine to phenylalanine inclusive. Of all the DNA, just the CDR3 is kept, 45 bases in frame from base 1. Reading the germline V gene gives CDR1 SGHDT and CDR2 YYEEEE. V and J are truncated by 0 bases and 9 bases respectively, leaving an intervening sequence of 16 bases.